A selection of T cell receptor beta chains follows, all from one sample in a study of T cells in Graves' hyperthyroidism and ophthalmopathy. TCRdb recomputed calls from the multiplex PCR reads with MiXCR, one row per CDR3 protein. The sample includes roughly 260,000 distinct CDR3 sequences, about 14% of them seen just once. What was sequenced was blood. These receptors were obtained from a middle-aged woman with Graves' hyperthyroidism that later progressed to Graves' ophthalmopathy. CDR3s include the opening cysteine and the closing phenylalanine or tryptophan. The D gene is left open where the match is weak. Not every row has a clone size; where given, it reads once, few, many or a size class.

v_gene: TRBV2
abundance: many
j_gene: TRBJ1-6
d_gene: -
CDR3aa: CASGGDHSPLHF
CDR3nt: TGTGCCAGCGGAGGGGACCATTCACCCCTCCACTTT

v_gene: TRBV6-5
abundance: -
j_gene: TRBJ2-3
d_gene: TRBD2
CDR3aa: CASSYGLSGAQYF
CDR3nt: TGTGCCAGCAGTTACGGCCTCAGCGGGGCGCAGTATTTT

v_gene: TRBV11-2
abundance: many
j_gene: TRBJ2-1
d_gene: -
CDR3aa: CASSLRLEGIYNEQFF
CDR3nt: TGTGCCAGCAGCTTAAGACTAGAGGGGATCTACAATGAGCAGTTCTTC

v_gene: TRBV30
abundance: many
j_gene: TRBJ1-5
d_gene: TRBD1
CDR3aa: CAWSVQGGEQPQHF
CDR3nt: TGTGCCTGGAGTGTACAAGGGGGCGAACAGCCCCAGCATTTT

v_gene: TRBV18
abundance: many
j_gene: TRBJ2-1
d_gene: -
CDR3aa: CASSPGVDRNNEQFF
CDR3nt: TGTGCCAGCTCACCGGGGGTCGACAGAAACAATGAGCAGTTCTTC

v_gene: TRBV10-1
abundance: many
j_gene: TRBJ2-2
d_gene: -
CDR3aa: CASSEVVSNTGELFF
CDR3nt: TGCGCCAGCAGTGAGGTGGTTTCGAACACCGGGGAGCTGTTTTTT

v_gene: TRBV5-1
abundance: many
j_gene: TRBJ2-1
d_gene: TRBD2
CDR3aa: CASSLGTSNEQFF
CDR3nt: TGTGCCAGCAGCCTTGGGACTAGCAATGAGCAGTTCTTC

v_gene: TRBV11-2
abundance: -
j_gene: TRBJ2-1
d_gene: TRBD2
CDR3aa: CASSLDPTGTSGRHQFF
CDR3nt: TGTGCCAGCAGCTTAGACCCAACCGGGACTAGCGGCCGACACCAGTTCTTC

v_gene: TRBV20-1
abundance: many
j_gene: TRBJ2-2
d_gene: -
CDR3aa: CSAVGENTGELFF
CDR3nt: TGCAGTGCTGTGGGGGAGAACACCGGGGAGCTGTTTTTT

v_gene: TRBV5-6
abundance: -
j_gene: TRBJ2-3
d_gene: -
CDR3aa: CASTPLAPVGDTQYF
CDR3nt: TGTGCCAGCACCCCCTTAGCGCCCGTGGGAGATACGCAGTATTTT

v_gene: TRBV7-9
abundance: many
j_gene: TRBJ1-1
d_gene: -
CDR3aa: CASSLGWTDMNTEAFF
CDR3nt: TGTGCCAGCAGCTTAGGGTGGACAGATATGAACACTGAAGCTTTCTTT

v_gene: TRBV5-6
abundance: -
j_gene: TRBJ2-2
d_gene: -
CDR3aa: CASSLGSYTGELFF
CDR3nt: TGTGCCAGCAGTCTCGGGTCTTACACCGGGGAGCTGTTTTTT

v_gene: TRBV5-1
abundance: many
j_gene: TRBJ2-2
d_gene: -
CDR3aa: CASSPAASTDTGELFF
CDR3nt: TGCGCCAGCAGTCCCGCAGCTAGCACGGACACCGGGGAGCTGTTTTTT

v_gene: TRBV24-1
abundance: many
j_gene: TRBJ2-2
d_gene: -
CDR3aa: CATSSRGTGELFF
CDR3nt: TGTGCCACCAGTAGCCGTGGCACCGGGGAGCTGTTTTTT

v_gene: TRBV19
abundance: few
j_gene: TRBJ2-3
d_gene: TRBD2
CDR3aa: CASSFSFGGTDTQYF
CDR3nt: TGTGCCAGTAGTTTTTCCTTCGGGGGGACAGATACGCAGTATTTT

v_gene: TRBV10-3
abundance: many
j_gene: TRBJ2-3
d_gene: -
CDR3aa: CAISLADTQYF
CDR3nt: TGTGCCATCAGTTTAGCGGATACGCAGTATTTT

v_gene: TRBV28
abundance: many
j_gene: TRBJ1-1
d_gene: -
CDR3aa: CASSLPRPSLGAFF
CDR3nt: TGTGCCAGCAGTCTCCCAAGACCCTCTTTAGGAGCTTTCTTT

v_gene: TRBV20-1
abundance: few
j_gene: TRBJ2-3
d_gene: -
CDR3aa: CSARDRGLGRADTQYF
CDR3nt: TGCAGTGCTAGAGATCGGGGGCTAGGCAGGGCAGATACGCAGTATTTT

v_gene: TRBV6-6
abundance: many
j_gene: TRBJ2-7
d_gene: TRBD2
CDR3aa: CASSYGGGLEGYEQYF
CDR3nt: TGTGCCAGCAGTTACGGCGGCGGACTAGAGGGCTACGAGCAGTACTTC

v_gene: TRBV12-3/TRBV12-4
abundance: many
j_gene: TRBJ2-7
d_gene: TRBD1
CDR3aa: CASSLTGATYEQYF
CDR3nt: TGTGCCAGCAGCCTAACAGGGGCTACCTACGAGCAGTACTTC

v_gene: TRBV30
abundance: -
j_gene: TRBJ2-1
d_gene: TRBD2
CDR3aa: CAWSWRTTLAGGYNEQFF
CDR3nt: TGTGCCTGGTCGTGGAGGACCACTCTAGCGGGGGGATACAATGAGCAGTTCTTC

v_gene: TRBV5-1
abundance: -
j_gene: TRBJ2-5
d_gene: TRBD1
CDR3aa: CASSPGQINQETQYF
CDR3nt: TGCGCCAGCAGCCCGGGACAGATCAACCAAGAGACCCAGTACTTC

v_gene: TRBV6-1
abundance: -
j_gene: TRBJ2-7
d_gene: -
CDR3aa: CASSATGNYYEQYF
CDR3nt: TGTGCCAGCAGTGCAACGGGCAACTATTACGAGCAGTACTTC

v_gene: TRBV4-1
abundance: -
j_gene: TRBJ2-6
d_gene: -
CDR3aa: CASSQGTFRSGANVLTF
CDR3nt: TGCGCCAGCAGCCAAGGGACATTTCGCTCTGGGGCCAACGTCCTGACTTTC

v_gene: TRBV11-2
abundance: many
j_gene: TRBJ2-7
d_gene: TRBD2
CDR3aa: CASSQGASGSYEQYF
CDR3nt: TGTGCCAGCAGCCAGGGGGCTAGCGGGAGCTACGAGCAGTACTTC

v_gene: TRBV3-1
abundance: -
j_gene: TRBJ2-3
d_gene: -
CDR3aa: CASSIIEGDTQYF
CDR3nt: TGTGCCAGCAGCATTATCGAGGGAGATACGCAGTATTTT

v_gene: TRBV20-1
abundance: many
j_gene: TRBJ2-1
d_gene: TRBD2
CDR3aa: CSATGGFGLDHNEQFF
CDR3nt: TGCAGTGCCACCGGTGGGTTCGGACTAGATCACAATGAGCAGTTCTTC

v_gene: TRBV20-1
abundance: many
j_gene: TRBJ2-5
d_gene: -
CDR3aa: CSAGKGKTQYF
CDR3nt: TGCAGTGCTGGAAAGGGGAAGACCCAGTACTTC

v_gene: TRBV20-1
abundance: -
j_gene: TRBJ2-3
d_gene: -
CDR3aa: CSAPALGRRLSDTQYF
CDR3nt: TGCAGTGCTCCAGCATTGGGGCGCCGTCTCTCAGATACGCAGTATTTT

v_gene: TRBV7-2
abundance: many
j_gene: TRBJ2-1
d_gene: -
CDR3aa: CASSLALEEPKQFF
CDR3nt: TGTGCCAGCAGCTTAGCGCTGGAGGAACCAAAGCAGTTCTTC

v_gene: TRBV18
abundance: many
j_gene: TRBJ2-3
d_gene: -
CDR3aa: CASSSVSDTQYF
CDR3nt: TGTGCCAGCTCTTCAGTTTCAGATACGCAGTATTTT

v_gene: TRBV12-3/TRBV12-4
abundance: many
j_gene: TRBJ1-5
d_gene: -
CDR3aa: CASSTTGINQPQHF
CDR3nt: TGTGCCAGCAGTACGACAGGAATTAATCAGCCCCAGCATTTT

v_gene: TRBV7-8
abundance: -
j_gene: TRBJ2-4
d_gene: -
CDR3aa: CASSTAIAVKTNDQCF
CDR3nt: TGTGCCAGCAGCACCGCTATAGCGGTCAAAACGAATGATCAGTGCTTC

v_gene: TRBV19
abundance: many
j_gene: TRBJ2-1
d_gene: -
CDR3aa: CASKGLGQTNEQFF
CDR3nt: TGTGCCAGTAAAGGTTTGGGACAAACGAATGAGCAGTTCTTC

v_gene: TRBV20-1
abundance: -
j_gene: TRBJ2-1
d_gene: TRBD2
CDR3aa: CSAKTSFDNEQFF
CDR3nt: TGCAGTGCTAAGACTAGCTTCGACAATGAGCAGTTCTTC

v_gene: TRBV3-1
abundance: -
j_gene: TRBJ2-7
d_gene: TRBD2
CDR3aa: CASSQFLFREGNYEQYF
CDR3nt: TGTGCCAGCAGCCAATTCCTCTTCCGGGAGGGAAACTACGAGCAGTACTTC

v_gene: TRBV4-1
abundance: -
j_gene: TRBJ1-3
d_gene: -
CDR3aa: CASSQVPPGSSGNTIYF
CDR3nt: TGCGCCAGCAGCCAAGTACCGCCGGGCTCCTCTGGAAACACCATATATTTT

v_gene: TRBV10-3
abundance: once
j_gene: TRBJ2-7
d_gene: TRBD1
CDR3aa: CAISGSGTGDAYEQYF
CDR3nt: TGTGCCATCAGTGGATCCGGGACAGGGGATGCCTACGAGCAGTACTTC

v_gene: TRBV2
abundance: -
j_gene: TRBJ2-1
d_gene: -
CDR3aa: CASSGDRSTVEQFF
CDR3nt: TGTGCCAGCAGTGGAGACAGGTCCACCGTGGAGCAGTTCTTC

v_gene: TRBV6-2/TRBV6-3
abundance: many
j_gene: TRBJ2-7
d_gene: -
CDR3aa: CASSSPREQYF
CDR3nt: TGTGCCAGCAGTTCCCCGCGCGAGCAGTACTTC

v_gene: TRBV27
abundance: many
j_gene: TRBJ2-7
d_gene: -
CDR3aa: CASSLLQGGEQYF
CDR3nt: TGTGCCAGCAGTTTATTGCAGGGAGGCGAGCAGTACTTC

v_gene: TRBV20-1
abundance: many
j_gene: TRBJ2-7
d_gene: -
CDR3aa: CSASLGGFDYEQYF
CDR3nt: TGCAGTGCTTCCCTTGGAGGGTTCGACTACGAGCAGTACTTC

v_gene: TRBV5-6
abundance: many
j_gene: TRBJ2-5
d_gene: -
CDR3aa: CASSLDRSETQYF
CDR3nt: TGTGCCAGCAGCTTGGACAGGTCAGAGACCCAGTACTTC

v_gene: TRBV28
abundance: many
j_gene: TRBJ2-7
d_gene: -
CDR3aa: CASRDSFSYEQYF
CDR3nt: TGTGCCAGCAGGGACAGTTTCTCCTACGAGCAGTACTTC

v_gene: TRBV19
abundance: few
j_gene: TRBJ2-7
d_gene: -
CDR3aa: CASSMGTGGEQYF
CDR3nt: TGTGCCAGTAGTATGGGGACTGGTGGTGAGCAGTACTTC

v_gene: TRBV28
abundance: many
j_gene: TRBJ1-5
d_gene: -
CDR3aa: CASSPHGNNQPQHF
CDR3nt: TGTGCCAGCAGTCCCCACGGCAACAATCAGCCCCAGCATTTT

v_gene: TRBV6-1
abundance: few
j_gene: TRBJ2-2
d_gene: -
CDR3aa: CVHGGSRTGELFF
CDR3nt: TGTGTACATGGGGGGAGCCGCACCGGGGAGCTGTTTTTT

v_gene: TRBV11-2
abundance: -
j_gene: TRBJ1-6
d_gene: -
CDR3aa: CASSPIQGNSPLHF
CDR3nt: TGTGCCAGCAGCCCTATTCAGGGAAATTCACCCCTCCACTTT

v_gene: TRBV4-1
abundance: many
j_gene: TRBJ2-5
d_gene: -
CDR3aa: CASSQGVTETQYF
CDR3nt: TGCGCCAGCAGCCAAGGGGTCACGGAGACCCAGTACTTC

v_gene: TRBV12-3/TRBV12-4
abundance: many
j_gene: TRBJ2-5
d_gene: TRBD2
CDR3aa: CASSPVGRAPETQYF
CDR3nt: TGTGCCAGCAGCCCTGTAGGGAGGGCCCCAGAGACCCAGTACTTC

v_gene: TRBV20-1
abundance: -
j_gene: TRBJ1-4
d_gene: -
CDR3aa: CSARDRSEVFF
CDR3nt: TGCAGTGCTAGAGATCGTAGCGAAGTGTTTTTT

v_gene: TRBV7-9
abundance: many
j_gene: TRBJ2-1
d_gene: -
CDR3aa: CASSLGVGPFF
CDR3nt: TGTGCCAGCAGCTTAGGAGTGGGGCCGTTCTTC

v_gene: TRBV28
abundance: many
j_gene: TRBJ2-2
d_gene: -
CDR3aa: CASSPPARELFF
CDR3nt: TGTGCCAGCAGTCCCCCGGCGCGGGAGCTGTTTTTT

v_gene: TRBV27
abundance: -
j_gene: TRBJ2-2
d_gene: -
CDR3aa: CASSFQGFGELFF
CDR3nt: TGTGCCAGCAGTTTCCAGGGGTTTGGGGAGCTGTTTTTT